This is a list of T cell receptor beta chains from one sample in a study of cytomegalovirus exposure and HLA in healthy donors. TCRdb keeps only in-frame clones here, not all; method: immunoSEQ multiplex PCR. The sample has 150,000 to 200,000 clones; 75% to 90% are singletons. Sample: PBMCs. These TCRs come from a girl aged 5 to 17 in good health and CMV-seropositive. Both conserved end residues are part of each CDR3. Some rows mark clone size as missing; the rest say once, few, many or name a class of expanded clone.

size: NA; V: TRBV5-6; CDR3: CASSFMAAGGGNEQFF
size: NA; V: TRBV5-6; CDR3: CASSLVQGEAFF
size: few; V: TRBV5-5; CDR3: CASSLRLAGEQFF
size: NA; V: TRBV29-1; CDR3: CSVGLTGTSTDTQYF
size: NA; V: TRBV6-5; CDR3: CASSYEGAVSTGELFF
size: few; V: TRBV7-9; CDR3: CASRDSGYGYTF
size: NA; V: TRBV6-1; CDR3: CASVERGPPYEQYF
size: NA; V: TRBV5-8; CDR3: CASSLDSLWGNTIYF
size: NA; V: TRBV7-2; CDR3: CASSLQGQGYEQYF
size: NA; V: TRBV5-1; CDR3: CASSKGDLNTEAFF
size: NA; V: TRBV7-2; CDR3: CASSLERGPGYGYTF